This TCR beta chain was sequenced for a study of shared T cell receptors in the human thymus. The CDR3 sequence is 18 residues long. Germline loops: CDR1 MDHEN, CDR2 SYDVKM. V was trimmed by 5 bases and J by 3 bases, leaving 23 bases between them. Data came from immunoSEQ multiplex PCR; TCRdb stores just in-frame clones and leaves some out. The sample has 720,000 or so clones, approximately 83% seen once. This clone was detected a few times. In addition, the sample was reused for a study of human thymus T cells. As reported in that work: From resections taken during corrective heart surgery, the thymus tissue was obtained. There appeared to be biased usage of V and J genes in thymic and blood repertoires.

This rearrangement joins TRBV28 to TRBJ1-5; D uncertain. The sample taken for sequencing was thymocytes. This TCR was sampled from a girl less than two years old with a congenital heart defect. The CDR3 sequence is CASSTPFSGRPPNQPQHF. For the CDR3, the DNA is TGTGCCAGCAGTACCCCGTTTTCGGGAAGGCCCCCCAATCAGCCCCAGCATTTT. The variable domain in full, completed from reference TRBV28 and TRBJ1-5, reads DVKVTQSSRYLVKRTGEKVFLECVQDMDHENMFWYRQDPGLGLRLIYFSYDVKMKEKGDIPEGYSVSREKKERFSLILESASTNQTSMYLCASSTPFSGRPPNQPQHFGDGTRLSIL.